The 29 T cell receptor beta chains reported below all come from one sample, sequenced in a study of cytomegalovirus exposure and HLA in healthy donors. Primers included in the PCR were 60 Vbeta and 13 Jbeta primers. Profiling relied on immunoSEQ multiplex PCR, and the TCRdb table lists in-frame clones only, not all of them. The repertoire has under 250,000 clones, around 73% of them found once; the top ten carry around 4%. Sequencing used PBMCs. Receptors were obtained from a male donor in good health and CMV-seronegative.

The chain uses TRBV7-9 and TRBJ2-2, with a tentative D call TRBD2 (7 bases). This CDR3 comprises 14 residues. Germline V gene sequence: CDR1 SEHNR, CDR2 FQNEAQ (reference sequence). V was pared by 11 bases and J by 4 bases, with 17 bases between. Here the CDR3 reads CAPEGGAGTGELFF. For the CDR3, the DNA is TGTGCCCCCGAGGGGGGGGCCGGCACCGGGGAGCTGTTTTTT.

V usage is TRBV5-8 and J usage is TRBJ1-1, with 10 bases that match TRBD1. Germline CDR1 is SGHTS and CDR2 is YDEGEE. The trim removed 4 bases at V and 4 bases at J, leaving 10 bases unmatched. The CDR3 runs 16 residues. This CDR3 reads CASSQRQGASSTEAFF. DNA for the CDR3: TGTGCCAGCAGCCAACGACAGGGGGCATCAAGCACTGAAGCTTTCTTT.

The rearrangement links TRBV2 to TRBJ2-5; D call uncertain. The V end was cut by 7 bases, the J end by 2 bases, with 8 bases between. This CDR3 has 12 amino acids. Germline CDR1 and CDR2: SNHLY and FYNNEI. The CDR3 reads CASKRVQETQYF. CDR3 bases: TGTGCCAGCAAACGAGTACAAGAGACCCAGTACTTC.

Worth noting for this clone: Other nucleotide sequences from this sample produce the same CDR3. The CDR3 reads CASSLEGGNQPQHF. The CDR3 nucleotides are TGCGCCAGCAGTCTAGAGGGGGGGAATCAGCCCCAGCATTTT. The gene calls are TRBV5-1 and TRBJ1-5; D might be TRBD1 (6 bases). CDR3 length: 14 amino acids. CDR1 is SGHRS and CDR2 is YFSETQ in the germline V gene. V lost 5 bases and J lost 4, with 13 bases in between. Filled out from reference TRBV5-1 and TRBJ1-5, the complete variable domain reads KAGVTQTPRYLIKTRGQQVTLSCSPISGHRSVSWYQQTPGQGLQFLFEYFSETQRNKGNFPGRFSGRQFSNSRSEMNVSTLELGDSALYLCASSLEGGNQPQHFGDGTRLSIL.

The rearrangement joins TRBV2 to TRBJ1-4, with D uncertain. Germline V gives CDR1 SNHLY, CDR2 FYNNEI. The CDR3 is made up of 13 amino acids. Trimming pared 3 bases from V and 4 bases from J, leaving 6 bases between. The CDR3 spells CASSDTVNEKLFF. In DNA form, the CDR3 reads TGTGCCAGCAGTGATACAGTTAATGAAAAACTGTTTTTT.

The chain employs TRBV28 and TRBJ1-5; 7 positions match TRBD1. With V trimmed by 8 bases and J by 2 bases, 6 bases remained unmatched. Germline-derived CDR1 and CDR2 are MDHEN and SYDVKM. The CDR3 runs 14 residues. CDR3 in amino acids: CASGYRGGNQPQHF. The CDR3, as DNA: TGTGCCAGCGGTTACAGGGGTGGCAATCAGCCCCAGCATTTT.

The CDR3 region has the DNA TGCGCCAGCAGCGGATCCCGAGCGGGAGTTTCTTACAATGAGCAGTTCTTC. Protein: CASSGSRAGVSYNEQFF. J is TRBJ2-1 and V is TRBV4-1; TRBD2 matches 8 bases. Germline V gene lookup returns CDR1 MGHRA and CDR2 YSYEKL. This CDR3 is built from 17 residues. The V segment lost 5 bases and the J segment 4 bases; nucleotides outside the gene matches: 13.

The chain carries TRBV28 and TRBJ2-1; weak D call: TRBD2 (6 bases). The V and J ends lost 6 bases and 2 bases respectively, with 17 bases between them. Germline CDR1 reads MDHEN; CDR2 reads SYDVKM. The CDR3 is 16 amino acids. The CDR3 here is CASSLVGTPAYNEQFF. The CDR3 nucleotides are TGTGCCAGCAGCCTCGTGGGGACTCCAGCCTACAATGAGCAGTTCTTC. Combining the CDR3 with reference TRBV28 and TRBJ2-1 gives the whole variable domain DVKVTQSSRYLVKRTGEKVFLECVQDMDHENMFWYRQDPGLGLRLIYFSYDVKMKEKGDIPEGYSVSREKKERFSLILESASTNQTSMYLCASSLVGTPAYNEQFFGPGTRLTVL.

This sequence joins TRBV6-1 and TRBJ2-3; perhaps TRBD1 as D (5 bases). This CDR3 spans 15 amino acids. Trimming took 6 bases from V and 4 from J, leaving 17 bases between them. Germline V gene sequence: CDR1 MNHNS, CDR2 SASEGT. CDR3 nucleotides: TGTGCCAGCAGCGCAGCCAGGGTCGGCCCAGATACGCAGTATTTT. Amino acid sequence: CASSAARVGPDTQYF.

The chain uses TRBV11-2 and TRBJ2-4; tentatively, D is TRBD2 (6 bases). The germline CDR1 and CDR2 sequences are SGHAT and FQNNGV. The germline V and J ends were trimmed by 3 bases and 7 bases, with 16 bases remaining between them. This CDR3 spans 15 amino acids. DNA of the CDR3: TGTGCCAGCAGCTTTCACATTTTGGGGGGTAACATTCAGTACTTC. Protein: CASSFHILGGNIQYF.

A few counts support this clone. The chain joins TRBV5-6 to TRBJ2-1; D is perhaps TRBD2 (7 bases). The germline V gene encodes CDR1 SGHDT and CDR2 YYEEEE. CDR3 length: 14 amino acids. V was cut by 4 bases and J by 5 bases, with 13 bases left in between. The CDR3 DNA sequence: TGTGCCAGCAGCGGGGGGGGCAGACACAATGAGCAGTTCTTC. This encodes CASSGGGRHNEQFF.

The CDR3 sequence: CASSYGRGGNQPQHF. CDR3 bases: TGTGCCAGCAGTTACGGCAGGGGAGGCAATCAGCCCCAGCATTTT. The chain links TRBV7-6 to TRBJ1-5; D may be TRBD1 (6 bases). The CDR3 covers 15 residues. CDR1 SGHVS and CDR2 FNYEAQ come from the germline V gene. Trimming took off 6 bases at V and 2 bases at J, with 14 bases between the two ends.

The rearrangement uses TRBV18 and TRBJ1-5; D gene ambiguous. CDR3 length equals 14 residues. CDR1 and CDR2 from the germline V gene are KGHSH and LQKENI. V shed 3 bases and J shed 2 bases, with 8 bases lying between them. The CDR3 bases are TGTGCCAGCTCACCTGGGCCAGGCAATCAGCCCCAGCATTTT. Translation gives CASSPGPGNQPQHF.

The chain recombines TRBV15 with TRBJ1-1; D unresolved. Germline V CDR1 and CDR2: LNHNV, YYDKDF (reference sequence). V dropped 1 base and J dropped 4 bases, with 10 bases sitting between them. CDR3 size: 14 residues. Written as DNA, the CDR3 is TGTGCCACCAGCAGAGGAGTTCGGGGCACTGAAGCTTTCTTT. Its protein product is CATSRGVRGTEAFF.

The CDR3 is CASSPRREGITQYF. CDR3 nucleotide sequence: TGTGCCAGCTCACCGAGGCGGGAGGGCATCACGCAGTATTTT. The chain recombines TRBV18 with TRBJ2-3; 9 nucleotides agree with TRBD2. Per germline, CDR1 KGHSH and CDR2 LQKENI. The trim removed 3 bases at V and 9 bases at J, leaving 7 bases unmatched. The CDR3 spans 14 residues. Filled out from reference TRBV18 and TRBJ2-3, the complete variable domain reads NAGVMQNPRHLVRRRGQEARLRCSPMKGHSHVYWYRQLPEEGLKFMVYLQKENIIDESGMPKERFSAEFPKEGPSILRIQQVVRGDSAAYFCASSPRREGITQYFGPGTRLTVL.

The chain joins TRBV27 to TRBJ1-1; D is unresolved. Deletions cut 6 bases from V and 4 bases from J, with 15 bases between. CDR3 length: 14 amino acids. Germline V gene data show CDR1 as MNHEY and CDR2 as SMNVEV (reference sequence). The CDR3 spells CASSPLRSSTEAFF. In DNA form, the CDR3 reads TGTGCCAGCAGCCCACTTCGGAGTAGCACTGAAGCTTTCTTT.

This sequence joins TRBV18 and TRBJ2-2; TRBD2 agrees at 10 bases. Germline CDR1 and CDR2: KGHSH and LQKENI. V gave up 0 bases and J gave up 4 bases; unmatched junction bases: 8. The CDR3 consists of 18 residues. CDR3 bases: TGTGCCAGCTCACCACCCGGGCTAGCGGGAGTATCCACCGGGGAGCTGTTTTTT. Amino acids: CASSPPGLAGVSTGELFF.

This chain links TRBV7-9 with TRBJ2-6; weak D call: TRBD1 (6 bases). V dropped 5 bases and J dropped 4 bases, with 12 bases sitting between them. This CDR3 comprises 15 residues. CDR1 is SEHNR and CDR2 is FQNEAQ in the germline V gene (reference sequence). The CDR3 loop is CASSPQGLGANVLTF. The DNA of the CDR3 is TGTGCCAGCAGCCCCCAGGGGTTAGGGGCCAACGTCCTGACTTTC. Combining the CDR3 with reference TRBV7-9 and TRBJ2-6 gives the whole variable domain DTGVSQNPRHKITKRGQNVTFRCDPISEHNRLYWYRQTLGQGPEFLTYFQNEAQLEKSRLLSDRFSAERPKGSFSTLEIQRTEQGDSAMYLCASSPQGLGANVLTFGAGSRLTVL.

The chain carries TRBV9 and TRBJ2-7, with 13 bases aligning to TRBD2. From germline, CDR1 is SGDLS and CDR2 YYNGEE. The CDR3 has 14 amino acids. V gave up 3 bases and J gave up 12 bases; unmatched junction bases: 9. The CDR3 DNA reads as TGTGCCAGCAGCGGGACTAGCGGGAGCGGGGCAGTGTACTTC. Encoded protein: CASSGTSGSGAVYF. Full variable domain (rest looked up from reference TRBV9 and TRBJ2-7): DSGVTQTPKHLITATGQRVTLRCSPRSGDLSVYWYQQSLDQGLQFLIQYYNGEERAKGNILERFSAQQFPDLHSELNLSSLELGDSALYFCASSGTSGSGAVYFGPGTRLTVT.

Comments on this clone: Germline is not matched at one junction end, which may reflect a read error. The V gene is TRBV7-9, the J gene TRBJ2-5; TRBD1 might be the D (6 bases). CDR3 size: 15 residues. The V gene's germline CDR1 is SEHNR and CDR2 FQNEAQ (reference sequence). This chain's CDR3 is CSSSDITGSFGTQYF. CDR3 coding DNA: TGTTCCAGCAGCGACATCACAGGGTCGTTTGGGACCCAGTACTTC.

The J gene is TRBJ2-1, the V gene TRBV4-1; D not certain. Per the germline V gene, CDR1 is MGHRA and CDR2 is YSYEKL. CDR3 length: 14 residues. Trimming took off 1 base at V and 10 bases at J, with 14 bases between the two ends. The CDR3 loop is CASSQGSAAEEQFF. As DNA, the CDR3 is TGCGCCAGCAGCCAAGGCTCTGCGGCGGAGGAGCAGTTCTTC.

This clone was seen a few times. The rearrangement uses TRBV10-3 and TRBJ2-7; D may be TRBD1 (6 bases). The V end was cut by 3 bases, the J end by 3 bases, with 9 bases between. Per germline, CDR1 ENHRY and CDR2 SYGVKD. The CDR3 contains 13 residues. The chain's CDR3 is CAISDAGDYEQYF. The CDR3 nucleotides read TGTGCCATCAGTGACGCAGGGGACTACGAGCAGTACTTC.

The chain links TRBV5-5 to TRBJ2-7; D uncertain. Germline loops: CDR1 SGHKS, CDR2 YYEKEE (reference sequence). The CDR3 runs to 14 residues. Trimming took 0 bases from V and 1 from J, leaving 8 bases between them. The CDR3 DNA reads as TGTGCCAGCAGCTTGGGTGCTACTTCCTACGAGCAGTACTTC. This sequence encodes CASSLGATSYEQYF. The full variable domain, with the rest looked up from reference TRBV5-5 and TRBJ2-7, is DAGVTQSPTHLIKTRGQQVTLRCSPISGHKSVSWYQQVLGQGPQFIFQYYEKEERGRGNFPDRFSARQFPNYSSELNVNALLLGDSALYLCASSLGATSYEQYFGPGTRLTVT.

This chain connects TRBV6-1 to TRBJ2-1; no reliable D call. CDR1 MNHNS and CDR2 SASEGT come from the germline V gene. With 7 bases removed from V and 2 bases from J, the gap between germline ends came to 12 bases. This CDR3 has 14 amino acids. The CDR3 nucleotides read TGTGCCAGCACTCCCCTTACAACCTACAATGAGCAGTTCTTC. It translates to CASTPLTTYNEQFF.

The CDR3 spells CASSLPGLGTDTQYF. As DNA, the CDR3 is TGTGCCAGCAGCCTACCGGGACTAGGGACAGATACGCAGTATTTT. The chain recombines TRBV11-1 with TRBJ2-3, with TRBD2 matching over 8 bases. Trimming cost V 5 bases and J 3 bases; bases outside gene matches: 7. Germline CDR1 SGHAT, CDR2 FQDESV (reference sequence). CDR3 length: 15 residues.

A single count supports this clone. The V gene is TRBV9, the J gene TRBJ1-5; TRBD1 might be the D (6 bases). The V gene lost 3 bases and the J gene lost 5 bases, with 15 bases spanning the gap. The CDR3 is 15 amino acids. The V gene's germline CDR1 is SGDLS and CDR2 YYNGEE. The CDR3 spells CASSDDRTIDQPQHF. CDR3 in DNA: TGTGCCAGCAGCGACGACAGGACAATCGATCAGCCCCAGCATTTT.

The genes are TRBV11-2 and TRBJ1-2; TRBD1 aligns across 12 bases. Germline V gene sequence: CDR1 SGHAT, CDR2 FQNNGV. The CDR3 is made up of 16 amino acids. J was trimmed by 8 bases and V by 3 bases; bases with no gene match: 10. In DNA form, the CDR3 reads TGTGCCAGCAGCTTCGGGACAGGGGGCCCAGTGGAAGGCTACACCTTC. Protein product: CASSFGTGGPVEGYTF.

The gene calls are TRBV4-1 and TRBJ1-2; 8 positions match TRBD1. Looked up from germline, CDR1 is MGHRA and CDR2 is YSYEKL. J gave up 8 bases and V 4 bases, and 15 bases lay outside the gene matches. This CDR3 region has 16 residues. This CDR3 reads CASSLETQGARGGYTF. For the CDR3, the DNA is TGCGCCAGCAGCCTCGAAACTCAGGGGGCTAGGGGAGGCTACACCTTC.

The genes are TRBV18 and TRBJ1-1; D may be TRBD1 (6 bases). V was pared by 3 bases and J by 2 bases, with 10 bases between. Germline V gene sequence: CDR1 KGHSH, CDR2 LQKENI. The CDR3 is 14 residues long. CDR3: CASSPDRANTEAFF. In nucleotides, the CDR3 is TGTGCCAGCTCACCGGACAGAGCAAACACTGAAGCTTTCTTT.